Below, 2 T cell receptor beta chains from the same sample are listed, as sequenced in a study of siplizumab effects on memory and regulatory T cells (dated 2019 in TCRdb). The library was produced with the immunoSEQ multiplex PCR assay. The immuneACCESS repertoire file appears here via TCRdb, limited to in-frame rearrangements. These files lack a portion of the clones; in checked studies, under half of the deficit traces to unresolved V genes, and the cause of the others is not known. This sample lists 100,000 to 120,000 clones; approximately 94% were detected once. The biggest ten clones account for around 0.3% of the sample. The material sequenced was CD4+ T cells sorted from blood. These TCRs come from a human donor in good health.

The chain combines TRBV2 with TRBJ1-1; 8 nucleotides match TRBD1. Germline-derived CDR1 and CDR2 are SNHLY and FYNNEI. The CDR3 sequence is 15 residues long. V trimming: 7 bases; J trimming: 7 bases; junction bases outside the gene matches: 14. The CDR3 here is CASTPRARGRSEAFF. The CDR3 nucleotides read TGTGCCAGCACCCCAAGGGCCAGGGGGCGAAGTGAAGCTTTCTTT.

V gene TRBV30 combines with J gene TRBJ1-2; 9 nucleotides line up with TRBD1. The V segment lost 7 bases and the J segment 8 bases; nucleotides outside the gene matches: 11. The CDR3 contains 13 residues. Germline V gene sequence: CDR1 GTSNPN, CDR2 SVGIG (reference sequence). CDR3 bases: TGTGCCTCAACCCTCGGGACAGGGAGAGGCTACACCTTC. The encoded protein is CASTLGTGRGYTF. Filled out from reference TRBV30 and TRBJ1-2, the complete variable domain reads SQTIHQWPATLVQPVGSPLSLECTVEGTSNPNLYWYRQAAGRGLQLLFYSVGIGQISSEVPQNLSASRPQDRQFILSSKKLLLSDSGFYLCASTLGTGRGYTFGSGTRLTVV.